Here is one TCR beta chain with its context. Data came from immunoSEQ multiplex PCR; TCRdb stores just in-frame clones and leaves some out. The data show 120,000 to 150,000 clones, approximately 86% seen once. This entry comes from a study of blood T cell repertoires in COVID-19. Study-wide background: Italy, Spain and the United States were the sources of the convalescent and acute COVID-19 samples. PBMCs, B-cell-depleted T cells, or T cells were the source of the cDNA or gDNA that made up the material.

What was sequenced was peripheral blood. The TCR originated in a human donor in a cohort sampled during active COVID-19.

The DNA of the CDR3 is TGTGCCACCAGCAGAGGTAGTGGCGGGGGGGCGACAGATACGCAGTATTTT. It encodes CATSRGSGGGATDTQYF. The rearrangement joins TRBV15 to TRBJ2-3; 9 bases map to TRBD2. Unmatched junction bases numbered 8, after V lost 1 base and J lost 3 bases. The length of the CDR3 is 17 residues. Germline CDR1 reads LNHNV; CDR2 reads YYDKDF (reference sequence).